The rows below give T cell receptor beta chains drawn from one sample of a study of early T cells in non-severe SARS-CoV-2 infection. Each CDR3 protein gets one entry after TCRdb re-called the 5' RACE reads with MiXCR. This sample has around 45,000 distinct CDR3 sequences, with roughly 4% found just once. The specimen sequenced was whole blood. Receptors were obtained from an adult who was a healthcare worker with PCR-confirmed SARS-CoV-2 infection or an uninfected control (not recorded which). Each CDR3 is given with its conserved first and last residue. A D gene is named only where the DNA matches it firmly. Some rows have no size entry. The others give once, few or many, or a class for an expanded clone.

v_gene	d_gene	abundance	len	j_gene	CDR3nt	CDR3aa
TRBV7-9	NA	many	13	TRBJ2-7	TGTGCCCTTTCGCCCCAGGGGTATTACGAGCAGTACTTC	CALSPQGYYEQYF
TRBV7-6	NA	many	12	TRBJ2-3	TGTGCCAGCAGCTTATCACAGAATACGCAGTATTTT	CASSLSQNTQYF
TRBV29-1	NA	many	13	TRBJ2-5	TGCAGCGCCCTGTGGGGCGACCAAGAGACCCAGTACTTC	CSALWGDQETQYF
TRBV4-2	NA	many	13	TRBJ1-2	TGTGCCAGCAGCCAAGACACAGGGAGTGGGTACACCTTC	CASSQDTGSGYTF
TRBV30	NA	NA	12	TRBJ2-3	TGTGCCCGCGGGTGGAGAACAGATACGCAGTATTTT	CARGWRTDTQYF
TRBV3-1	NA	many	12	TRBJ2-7	TGTGCCAGCAAGGGCGAGACCTACGAGCAGTACTTC	CASKGETYEQYF
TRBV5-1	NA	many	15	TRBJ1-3	TGCGCCAGCAGCTTGTGGGGCCTCTCTGGAAACACCATATATTTT	CASSLWGLSGNTIYF
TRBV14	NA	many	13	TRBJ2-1	TGTGCCAGCAGCCTCCTCGTGGACAATGAGCAGTTCTTC	CASSLLVDNEQFF
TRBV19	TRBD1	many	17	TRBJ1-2	TGTGCCAGTAGTTTAACATTTCCGCCGGGACAGGGGAATGGCTACACCTTC	CASSLTFPPGQGNGYTF
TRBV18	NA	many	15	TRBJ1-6	TGTGCCAGCTCACCGGGGGAATGGGGTAATTCACCCCTCCACTTT	CASSPGEWGNSPLHF
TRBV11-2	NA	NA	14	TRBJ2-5	TGTGCCAGCAGTTCGGCCTGGGGTAGCGAGACCCAGTACTTC	CASSSAWGSETQYF
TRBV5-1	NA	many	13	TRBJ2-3	TGCGCCAGCAATCGGGAGATCACAGATACGCAGTATTTT	CASNREITDTQYF
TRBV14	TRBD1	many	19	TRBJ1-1	TGTGCCAGCAGCAAAGAAAGCCAGGGGGTGGGGAAGATGAACACTGAAGCTTTCTTT	CASSKESQGVGKMNTEAFF
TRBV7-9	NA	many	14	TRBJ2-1	TGTGCCAGCAGTTTGATGGGGGCTTACAATGAGCAGTTCTTC	CASSLMGAYNEQFF
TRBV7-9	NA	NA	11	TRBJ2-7	TGTGCCAGCAGCCCCCAGTACGAGCAGTACTTC	CASSPQYEQYF
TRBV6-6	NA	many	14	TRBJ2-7	TGTGCCAGCAGTTACTGTGTAAACGGGTGCGAGCAGTACTTC	CASSYCVNGCEQYF
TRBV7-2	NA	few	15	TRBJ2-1	TGTGCCAGCAGCCCCGGGGGTGCCAGGGATCGTGAGCAGTTCTTC	CASSPGGARDREQFF
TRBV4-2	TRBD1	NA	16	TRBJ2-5	TGTGCCAGCAGCCAAGCCCAGACACAGGGGGCTCAGACCCAGTACTTC	CASSQAQTQGAQTQYF
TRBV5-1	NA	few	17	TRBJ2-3	TGCGCCAGCAGCCCAAGGCCCCGACTCAACGGAGGAGATACGCAGTATTTT	CASSPRPRLNGGDTQYF
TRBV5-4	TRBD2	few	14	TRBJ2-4	TGTGCCAGCAGCAGGGACTATTCCAAAAACATTCAGTACTTC	CASSRDYSKNIQYF
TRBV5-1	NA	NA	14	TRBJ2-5	TGCGCCAGCAGCCCGAGCGTATTCCAAGAGACCCAGTACTTC	CASSPSVFQETQYF
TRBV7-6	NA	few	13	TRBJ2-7	TGTGCCAGCAGCCTAGGTGTCCAGTACGAGCAGTACTTC	CASSLGVQYEQYF
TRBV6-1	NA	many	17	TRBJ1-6	TGTGCCAGCAGTGAATCAGGTGGGGGCCCGTTGGATTCACCCCTCCACTTT	CASSESGGGPLDSPLHF
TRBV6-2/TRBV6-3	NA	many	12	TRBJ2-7	TGTGCCAGCAGCCCGGGACTTTTCGAGCAGTACTTC	CASSPGLFEQYF
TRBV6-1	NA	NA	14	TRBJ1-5	TGTGCCAGCAGTGAACAGGGGCAAAATCAGCCCCAGCATTTT	CASSEQGQNQPQHF
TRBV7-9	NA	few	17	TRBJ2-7	TGTGCCAGCAGCTTTTACCTTGGAAGCGGAGTTAGCTACGAGCAGTACTTC	CASSFYLGSGVSYEQYF
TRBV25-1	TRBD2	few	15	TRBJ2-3	TGTGCCAGCAACCGGGCTAGCGGGAGCACAGATACGCAGTATTTT	CASNRASGSTDTQYF
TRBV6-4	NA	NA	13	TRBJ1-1	TGTGCCAGCAGCCTGCGGGAGAACACTGAAGCTTTCTTT	CASSLRENTEAFF
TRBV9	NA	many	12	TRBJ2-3	TGTGCCAGCAGCTCCTCTATGGATACGCAGTATTTT	CASSSSMDTQYF
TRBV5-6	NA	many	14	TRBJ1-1	TGTGCCAGCAGCTTGGGACAGACTAACACTGAAGCTTTCTTT	CASSLGQTNTEAFF
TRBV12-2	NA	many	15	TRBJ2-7	TGTGCAAGTCGCCAACATCGAAGGGGTTTCTACGAGCAGTACTTC	CASRQHRRGFYEQYF
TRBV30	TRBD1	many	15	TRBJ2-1	TGTGCCTGGAACCGGGACAGGGGTCAATACAATGAGCAGTTCTTC	CAWNRDRGQYNEQFF
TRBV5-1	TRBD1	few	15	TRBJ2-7	TGCGCCAGCAGCCCAGGAGGACAGGGTGCTTTGGAGCAGTACTTC	CASSPGGQGALEQYF
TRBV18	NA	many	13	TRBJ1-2	TGTGCCAGCTCTCCCGACAGCAACTATGGCTACACCTTC	CASSPDSNYGYTF
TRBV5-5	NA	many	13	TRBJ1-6	TGTGCCAGCAGCTTGGCAGGGAATTCACCCCTCCACTTT	CASSLAGNSPLHF
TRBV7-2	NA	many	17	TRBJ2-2	TGTGCCAGCAGCCCGGGACTTCAGTCCGCGAACACCGGGGAGCTGTTTTTT	CASSPGLQSANTGELFF
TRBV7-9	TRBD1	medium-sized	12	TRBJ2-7	TGTGCCAGCAGCTGGACAGGCCACGAGCAGTACTTC	CASSWTGHEQYF
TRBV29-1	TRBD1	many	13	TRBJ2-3	TGCAGCGTCGCACAGGGGGCGGGGGATACGCAGTATTTT	CSVAQGAGDTQYF
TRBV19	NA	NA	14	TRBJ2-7	TGTGCCAGTAGGGCCTACGGAAGATCCTACGAGCAGTACTTC	CASRAYGRSYEQYF
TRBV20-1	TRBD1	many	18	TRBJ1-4	TGCAGTGCTAGCCCCGTACCGGGACAGGGGGCTACTAATGAAAAACTGTTTTTT	CSASPVPGQGATNEKLFF
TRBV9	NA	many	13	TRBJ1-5	TGTGCCAGCAGCGCGAGTTGGGCTCAGCCCCAGCATTTT	CASSASWAQPQHF
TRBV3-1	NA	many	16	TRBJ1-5	TGTGCCAGCAGCCAGAGTTCAGGGAATAGCAATCAGCCCCAGCATTTT	CASSQSSGNSNQPQHF
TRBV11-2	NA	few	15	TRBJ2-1	TGTGCCAGCAGCTCTTACTTTGCGGGGCGGAATGAGCAGTTCTTC	CASSSYFAGRNEQFF
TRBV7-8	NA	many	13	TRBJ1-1	TGTGCCAGCAGCGTGCCCAATGGCGCTGAAGCTTTCTTT	CASSVPNGAEAFF
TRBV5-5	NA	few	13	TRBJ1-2	TGTGCCAGCAGCTTGGACAGGGTGTATGGCTACACCTTC	CASSLDRVYGYTF
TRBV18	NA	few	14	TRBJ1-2	TGTGCCAGCTCTCCGAGGGGCAGGGTCGATGGCTACACCTTC	CASSPRGRVDGYTF
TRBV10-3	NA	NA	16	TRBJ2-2	TGTGCCATCAGTGAGACCACTAGCCGCGGCACCGGGGAGCTGTTTTTT	CAISETTSRGTGELFF
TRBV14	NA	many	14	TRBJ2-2	TGTGCCACCCGGGCAGCTCTGAACACCGGGGAGCTGTTTTTT	CATRAALNTGELFF
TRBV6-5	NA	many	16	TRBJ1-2	TGTGCCAGCACCACCTGGCGGAGCCGAACTAACTATGGCTACACCTTC	CASTTWRSRTNYGYTF
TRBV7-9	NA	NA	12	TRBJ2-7	TGTGCCAGCAGCTCCATCCGGTACGAGCAGTACTTC	CASSSIRYEQYF
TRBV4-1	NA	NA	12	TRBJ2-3	TGCGCCAGCAGCCAAGATTCAGCTACGCAGTATTTT	CASSQDSATQYF
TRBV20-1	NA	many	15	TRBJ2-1	TGCAGTGCTAGAGATTCTAGAGGAGTAGGCAATGAGCAGTTCTTC	CSARDSRGVGNEQFF
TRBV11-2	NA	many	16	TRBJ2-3	TGTGCCAGCAGCTTAGGAGCTAGCCCTAGCACAGATACGCAGTATTTT	CASSLGASPSTDTQYF
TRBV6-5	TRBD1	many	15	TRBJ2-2	TGTGCCAGCAACCTGGGACAGGGGCGGGGCGGGGAGCTGTTTTTT	CASNLGQGRGGELFF